These 5 T cell receptor beta chains share one sample of origin, sequenced in a study of T cells after yellow fever vaccination. TCRdb re-called the 5' RACE reads through MiXCR, storing one row per CDR3 protein. The repertoire holds around 610,000 distinct CDR3 sequences, with roughly 13% as singletons. The specimen comprised PBMCs, sampled on the day of the yellow fever booster vaccination. The receptor source for this set is a man under 40 who received the YFV17D yellow fever vaccine.

In nucleotides, the CDR3 is TGCAGTGCTCCCCTTTGGGGGCGGAACACAGATACGCAGTATTTT. Encoded protein: CSAPLWGRNTDTQYF. The rearrangement links TRBV20-1 to TRBJ2-3; the D gene is possibly TRBD1 (6 bases). V shed 5 bases and J shed 2 bases, with 17 bases lying between them. Germline lookup yields CDR1 DFQATT and CDR2 SNEGSKA (reference sequence). The length of the CDR3 is 15 residues.

The sample holds a few counts of this clonotype. The V and J genes are TRBV20-1 and TRBJ2-3; D gene unclear. V lost 0 bases, J lost 2 bases, and 6 bases lay in between. Germline loops: CDR1 DFQATT, CDR2 SNEGSKA (reference sequence). The CDR3 extends over 13 amino acids. The CDR3 reads CSARETATDTQYF. The DNA for the CDR3 is TGCAGTGCTAGAGAAACAGCCACAGATACGCAGTATTTT.

This chain uses TRBV29-1 with TRBJ1-1; D uncertain. With 7 bases removed from V and 1 base from J, the gap between germline ends came to 7 bases. This CDR3 has 11 residues. Germline values: CDR1 SQVTM, CDR2 ANQGSEA. Here the CDR3 reads CSATRNTEAFF. In DNA form, the CDR3 reads TGCAGCGCCACACGGAACACTGAAGCTTTCTTT.

The genes are TRBV7-9 and TRBJ1-1; no clear D gene. The CDR3 loop spans 14 amino acids. V dropped 4 bases and J dropped 1 base, with 10 bases sitting between them. Germline assignment: CDR1 SEHNR and CDR2 FQNEAQ (reference sequence). This chain's CDR3 is CASSSDGANTEAFF. CDR3 coding DNA: TGTGCCAGCAGCTCAGACGGAGCGAACACTGAAGCTTTCTTT.

This clonotype was detected many times. The chain combines TRBV5-6 with TRBJ1-2, with D possibly being TRBD1 (5 bases). This CDR3 contains 14 residues. Per germline, CDR1 SGHDT and CDR2 YYEEEE. Trimming took off 6 bases at V and 4 bases at J, with 16 bases between the two ends. CDR3 sequence: CASNRNIQGYGYTF. CDR3 DNA: TGTGCCAGCAACCGAAATATCCAGGGCTATGGCTACACCTTC.